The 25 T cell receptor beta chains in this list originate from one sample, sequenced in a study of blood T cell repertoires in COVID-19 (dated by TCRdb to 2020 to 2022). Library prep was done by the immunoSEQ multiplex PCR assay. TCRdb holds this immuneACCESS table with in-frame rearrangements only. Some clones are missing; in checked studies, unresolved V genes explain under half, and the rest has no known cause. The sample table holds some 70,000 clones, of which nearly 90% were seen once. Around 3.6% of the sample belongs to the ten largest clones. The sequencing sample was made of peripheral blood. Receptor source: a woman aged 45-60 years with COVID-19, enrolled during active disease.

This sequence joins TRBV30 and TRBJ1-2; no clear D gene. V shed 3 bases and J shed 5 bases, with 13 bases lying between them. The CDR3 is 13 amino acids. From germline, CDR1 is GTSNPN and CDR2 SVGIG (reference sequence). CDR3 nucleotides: TGTGCCTGGAGACCTCGAGGCTCTTATGGCTACACCTTC. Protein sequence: CAWRPRGSYGYTF.

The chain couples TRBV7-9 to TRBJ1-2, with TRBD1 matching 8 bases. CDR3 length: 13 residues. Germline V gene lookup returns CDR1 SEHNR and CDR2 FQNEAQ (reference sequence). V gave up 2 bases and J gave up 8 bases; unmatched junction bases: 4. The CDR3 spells CASSLQGAEGYTF. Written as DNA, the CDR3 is TGTGCCAGCAGCTTACAGGGGGCAGAAGGCTACACCTTC.

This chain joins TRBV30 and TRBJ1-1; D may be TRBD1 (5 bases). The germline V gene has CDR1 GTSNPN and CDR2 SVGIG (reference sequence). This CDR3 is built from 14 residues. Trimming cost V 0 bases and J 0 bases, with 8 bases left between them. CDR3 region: CAWSVGGMNTEAFF. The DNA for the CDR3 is TGTGCCTGGAGTGTTGGGGGGATGAACACTGAAGCTTTCTTT.

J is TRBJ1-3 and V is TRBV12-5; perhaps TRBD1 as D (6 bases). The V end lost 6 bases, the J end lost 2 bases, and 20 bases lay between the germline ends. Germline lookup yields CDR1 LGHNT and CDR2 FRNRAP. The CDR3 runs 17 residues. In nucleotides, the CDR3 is TGTGCTAGTGGCATGACGGTTGGGACATCGGCTGGAAACACCATATATTTT. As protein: CASGMTVGTSAGNTIYF. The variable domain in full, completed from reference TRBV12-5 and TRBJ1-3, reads DARVTQTPRHKVTEMGQEVTMRCQPILGHNTVFWYRQTMMQGLELLAYFRNRAPLDDSGMPKDRFSAEMPDATLATLKIQPSEPRDSAVYFCASGMTVGTSAGNTIYFGEGSWLTVV.

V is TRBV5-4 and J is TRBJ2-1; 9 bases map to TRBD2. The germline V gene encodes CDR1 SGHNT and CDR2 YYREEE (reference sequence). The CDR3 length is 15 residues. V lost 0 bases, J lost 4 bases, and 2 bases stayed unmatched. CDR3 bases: TGTGCCAGCAGCTTGGGGCTAGCGGGGTACAATGAGCAGTTCTTC. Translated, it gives CASSLGLAGYNEQFF.

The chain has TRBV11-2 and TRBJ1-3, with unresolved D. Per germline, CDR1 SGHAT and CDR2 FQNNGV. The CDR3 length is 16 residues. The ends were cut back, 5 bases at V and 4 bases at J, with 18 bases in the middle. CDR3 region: CASSLDTAFLGNTIYF. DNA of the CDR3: TGTGCCAGCAGCCTCGACACAGCTTTCTTGGGAAACACCATATATTTT.

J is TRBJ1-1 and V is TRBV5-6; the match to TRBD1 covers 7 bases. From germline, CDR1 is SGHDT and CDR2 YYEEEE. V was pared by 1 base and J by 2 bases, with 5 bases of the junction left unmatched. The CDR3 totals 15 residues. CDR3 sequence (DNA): TGTGCCAGCAGCTTGACAGGGGCAGATAACACTGAAGCTTTCTTT. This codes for CASSLTGADNTEAFF.

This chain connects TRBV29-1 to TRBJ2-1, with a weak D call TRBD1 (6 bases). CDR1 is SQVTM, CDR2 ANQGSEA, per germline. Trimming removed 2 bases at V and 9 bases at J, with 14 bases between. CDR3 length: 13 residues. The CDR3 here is CSVETGQHLEQFF. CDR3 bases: TGCAGCGTTGAAACGGGACAACATCTTGAGCAGTTCTTC.

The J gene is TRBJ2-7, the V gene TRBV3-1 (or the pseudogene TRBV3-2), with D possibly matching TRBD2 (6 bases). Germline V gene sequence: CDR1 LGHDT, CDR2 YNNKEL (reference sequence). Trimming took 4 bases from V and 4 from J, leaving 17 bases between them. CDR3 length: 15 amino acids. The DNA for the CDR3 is TGTGCCAGCAGCCCCCGTTCAAGCGGAGGGTACGAGCAGTACTTC. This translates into CASSPRSSGGYEQYF.

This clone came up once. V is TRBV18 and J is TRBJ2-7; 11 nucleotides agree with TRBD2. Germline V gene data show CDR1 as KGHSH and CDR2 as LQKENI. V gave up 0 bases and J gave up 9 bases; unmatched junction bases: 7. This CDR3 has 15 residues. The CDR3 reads CASSPPGSGRAGQYF. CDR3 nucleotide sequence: TGTGCCAGCTCACCACCGGGTAGCGGGAGGGCCGGGCAGTACTTC.

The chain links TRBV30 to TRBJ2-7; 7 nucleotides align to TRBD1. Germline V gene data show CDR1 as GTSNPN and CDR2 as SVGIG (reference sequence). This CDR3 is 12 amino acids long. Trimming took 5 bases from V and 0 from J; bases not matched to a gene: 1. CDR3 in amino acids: CAWDRASYEQYF. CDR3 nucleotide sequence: TGTGCCTGGGACAGGGCCTCCTACGAGCAGTACTTC.

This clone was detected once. This chain's CDR3 is CASSWTAPNSPLHF. CDR3 nucleotide sequence: TGTGCCAGCAGTTGGACAGCCCCGAATTCACCCCTCCACTTT. The chain links TRBV28 to TRBJ1-6; maybe TRBD1 (6 bases). The germline gives CDR1 MDHEN, CDR2 SYDVKM. Trimming took off 4 bases at V and 7 bases at J, with 11 bases between the two ends. The CDR3 is made up of 14 amino acids.

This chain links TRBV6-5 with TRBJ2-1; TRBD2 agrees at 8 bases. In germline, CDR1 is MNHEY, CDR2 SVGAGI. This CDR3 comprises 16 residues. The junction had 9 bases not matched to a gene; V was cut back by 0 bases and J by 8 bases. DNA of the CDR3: TGTGCCAGCAGTTACTCTATAGCAGCGGGAGTCTATGAGCAGTTCTTC. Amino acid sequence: CASSYSIAAGVYEQFF.

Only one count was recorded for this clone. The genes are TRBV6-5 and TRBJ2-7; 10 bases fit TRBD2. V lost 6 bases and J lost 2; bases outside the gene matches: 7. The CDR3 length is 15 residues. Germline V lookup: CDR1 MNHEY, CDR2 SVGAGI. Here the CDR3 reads CASSSWTSGTYEQYF. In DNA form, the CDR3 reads TGTGCCAGCAGCTCCTGGACTAGCGGAACCTACGAGCAGTACTTC.

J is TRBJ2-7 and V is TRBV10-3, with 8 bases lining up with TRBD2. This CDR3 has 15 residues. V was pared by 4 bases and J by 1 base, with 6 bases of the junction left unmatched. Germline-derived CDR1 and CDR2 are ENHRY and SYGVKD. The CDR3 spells CAISVVAGPSYEQYF. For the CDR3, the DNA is TGTGCCATCAGTGTGGTAGCGGGGCCGTCCTACGAGCAGTACTTC.

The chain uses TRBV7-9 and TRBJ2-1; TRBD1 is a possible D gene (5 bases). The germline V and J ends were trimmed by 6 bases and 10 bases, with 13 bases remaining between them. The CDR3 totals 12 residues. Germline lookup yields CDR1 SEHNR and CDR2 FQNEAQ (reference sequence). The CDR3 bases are TGTGCCAGCAGTCAAGGGGCCTTGGAGCAGTTCTTC. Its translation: CASSQGALEQFF.

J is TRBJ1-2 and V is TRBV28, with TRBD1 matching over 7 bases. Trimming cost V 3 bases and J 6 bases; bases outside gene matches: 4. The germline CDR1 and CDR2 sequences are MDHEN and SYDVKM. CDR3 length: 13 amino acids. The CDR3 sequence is CASSFTRGDGYTF. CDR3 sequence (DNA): TGTGCCAGCAGTTTCACCAGGGGGGATGGCTACACCTTC.

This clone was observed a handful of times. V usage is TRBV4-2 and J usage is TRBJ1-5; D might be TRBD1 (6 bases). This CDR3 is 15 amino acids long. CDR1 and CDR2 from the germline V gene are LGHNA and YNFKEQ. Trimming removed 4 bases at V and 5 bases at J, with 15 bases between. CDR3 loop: CASSLSDSSYQPQHF. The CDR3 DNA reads TGTGCCAGCAGCCTGTCGGACAGTAGTTATCAGCCCCAGCATTTT.

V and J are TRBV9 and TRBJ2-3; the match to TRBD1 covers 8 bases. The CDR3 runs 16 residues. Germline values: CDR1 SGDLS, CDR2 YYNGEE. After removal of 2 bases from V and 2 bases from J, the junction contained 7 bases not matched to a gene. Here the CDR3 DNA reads TGTGCCAGCAGCGTTGAGACAGGGGCAAACACAGATACGCAGTATTTT. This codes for CASSVETGANTDTQYF.

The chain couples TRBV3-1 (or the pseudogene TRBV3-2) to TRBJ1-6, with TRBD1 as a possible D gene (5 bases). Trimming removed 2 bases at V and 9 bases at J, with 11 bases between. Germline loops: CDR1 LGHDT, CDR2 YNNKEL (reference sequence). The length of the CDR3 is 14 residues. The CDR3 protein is CASSQTRGGSPLHF. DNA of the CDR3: TGTGCCAGCAGCCAAACAAGGGGCGGTTCACCCCTCCACTTT.

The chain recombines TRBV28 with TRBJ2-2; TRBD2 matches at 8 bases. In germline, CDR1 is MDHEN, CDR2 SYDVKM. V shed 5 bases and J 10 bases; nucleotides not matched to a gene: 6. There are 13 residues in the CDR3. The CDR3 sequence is CASSESGREELFF. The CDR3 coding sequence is TGTGCCAGCAGTGAAAGCGGGAGAGAGGAGCTGTTTTTT.

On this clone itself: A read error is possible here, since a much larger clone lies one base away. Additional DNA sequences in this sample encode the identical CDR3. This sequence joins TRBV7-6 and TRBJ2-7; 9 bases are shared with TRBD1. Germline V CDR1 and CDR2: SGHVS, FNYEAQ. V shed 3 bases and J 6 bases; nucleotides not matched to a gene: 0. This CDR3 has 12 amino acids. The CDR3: CASSLTGGEQYF. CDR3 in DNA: TGTGCCAGCAGCTTGACAGGGGGCGAGCAGTACTTC.

In DNA form, the CDR3 reads TGTGCCAGCAGCCAAGAAAAAGGGCTAGCGGAGTACAATGAGCAGTTCTTC. Translated, it gives CASSQEKGLAEYNEQFF. This rearrangement joins TRBV3-1 (or the pseudogene TRBV3-2) to TRBJ2-1, with 7 bases aligning to TRBD2. In germline, CDR1 is LGHDT, CDR2 YNNKEL (reference sequence). The CDR3 has 17 residues. The junction had 9 bases not matched to a gene; V was cut back by 0 bases and J by 4 bases.

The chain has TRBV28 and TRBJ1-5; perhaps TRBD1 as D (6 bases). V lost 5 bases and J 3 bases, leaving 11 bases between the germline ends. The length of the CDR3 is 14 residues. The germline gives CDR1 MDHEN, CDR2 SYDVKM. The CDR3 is CASSQDRSNQPQHF. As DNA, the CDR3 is TGTGCCAGCAGTCAGGACAGATCCAATCAGCCCCAGCATTTT.

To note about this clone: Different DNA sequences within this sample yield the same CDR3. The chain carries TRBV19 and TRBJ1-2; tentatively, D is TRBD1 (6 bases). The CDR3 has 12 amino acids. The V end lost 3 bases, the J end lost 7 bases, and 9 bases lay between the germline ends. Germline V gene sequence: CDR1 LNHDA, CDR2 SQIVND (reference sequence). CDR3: CASSIRGGGYTF. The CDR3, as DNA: TGTGCCAGTAGTATCAGGGGTGGTGGCTACACCTTC.